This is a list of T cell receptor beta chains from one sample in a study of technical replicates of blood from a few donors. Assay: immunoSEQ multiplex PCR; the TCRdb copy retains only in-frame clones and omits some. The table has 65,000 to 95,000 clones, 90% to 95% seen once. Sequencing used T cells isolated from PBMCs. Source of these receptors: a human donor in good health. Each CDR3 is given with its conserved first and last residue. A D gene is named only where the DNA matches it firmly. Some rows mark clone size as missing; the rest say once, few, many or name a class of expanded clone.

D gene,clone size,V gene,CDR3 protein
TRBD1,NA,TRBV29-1,CSVIEGTGGSKNIQYF
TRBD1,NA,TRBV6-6,CASSYRGQTHEAFF
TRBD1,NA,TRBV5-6,CASSFGQGLGEKLFF
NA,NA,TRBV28,CASSFNSNQPQHF
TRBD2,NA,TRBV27,CASSPQERLAGARSYNEQFF
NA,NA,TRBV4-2,CASSQGGATYEQYF
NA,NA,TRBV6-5,CASSYSAGSRTYEQYF
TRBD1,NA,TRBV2,CASMGTAGYTF
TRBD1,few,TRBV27,CASSRTGGRPQHF
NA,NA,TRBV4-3,CASSLQAVSALYEQYF
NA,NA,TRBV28,CASSLSFGTNEKLFF
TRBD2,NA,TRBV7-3,CASSLTSGPPNNEQFF
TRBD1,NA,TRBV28,CASRGQGVIEAFF
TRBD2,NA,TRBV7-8,CASSSSGRGHEQFF
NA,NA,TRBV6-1,CASSAQGPNYGYTF